A selection of T cell receptor beta chains follows, all from one sample in a study of T cell changes during pregnancy in multiple sclerosis. Method: immunoSEQ multiplex PCR; TCRdb's copy keeps in-frame clones and lacks some. The table has approximately 70,000 clones, approximately 93% seen once; the top ten hold roughly 0.14%. Here the sequenced sample was CD4+ T cells from peripheral blood mononuclear cells, taken after pregnancy. These receptor sequences come from a female donor with multiple sclerosis, enrolled in a pregnancy study. The conserved cysteine and the conserved F or W are not part of the CDR3 here. D genes are given only for firm matches.

v_call	d_call	j_call	cdr3_aa
TRBV7-9	TRBD1	TRBJ1-2	ASSLEGGQGGYGYT
TRBV11-3	TRBD1	TRBJ1-2	ASSLTGSVGYT
TRBV19	.	TRBJ2-1	ASSITAGQEQF
TRBV9	TRBD1	TRBJ2-1	ASSEGTGGRNEQF
TRBV6-5	TRBD1	TRBJ2-7	ASSHGTGHYEQY
TRBV5-1	TRBD1	TRBJ1-5	ASSLEAGGGQPQH
TRBV7-9	.	TRBJ1-2	ASSPLSVVWWGYT
TRBV9	.	TRBJ2-5	ASSYDSGETQY
TRBV28	TRBD1	TRBJ2-5	ASRGQGVLKTQY
TRBV14	TRBD2	TRBJ2-1	ASSQISGTSAYNEQF
TRBV6-1	TRBD1	TRBJ1-5	ASRESLRGWQPQH
TRBV28	TRBD2	TRBJ2-2	ASIGTTIGTGELF
TRBV6-1	.	TRBJ1-5	ASSEKGGNQPQH
TRBV5-1	.	TRBJ2-1	ASRPGVGEQF
TRBV9	TRBD2	TRBJ2-2	ASSVGRTSTGELF
TRBV28	.	TRBJ2-4	ASSYQGNRNIQY
TRBV4-1	TRBD1	TRBJ2-7	ASSHWTGGKDEQY
TRBV6-1	.	TRBJ2-3	ASQGYTDTQY
TRBV19	.	TRBJ1-5	ASSFRRTGFYSNQPQH
TRBV7-9	.	TRBJ2-3	ASSPFRGLSNTQY
TRBV5-6	TRBD2	TRBJ2-7	ASSFRTSGRMASYEQY
TRBV4-2	TRBD1	TRBJ1-2	ASSQDSQGAGGYT
TRBV5-1	TRBD2	TRBJ2-1	ASSPDGTSGRSSYNEQF
TRBV6-5	.	TRBJ1-3	ASSSGILSGTIY
TRBV23-1	TRBD1	TRBJ1-1	ASSLSPGGCTEAF
TRBV9	.	TRBJ1-5	ASSVGGSQPQH
TRBV6-5	.	TRBJ1-1	ASRGGYGTEAF
TRBV7-8	TRBD2	TRBJ2-7	ASSSMTSGPYEQY
TRBV4-1	TRBD2	TRBJ2-7	ASSFEARGVPYEQY
TRBV6-6	TRBD1	TRBJ1-1	ASEPIGTAEAF
TRBV19	.	TRBJ1-4	ASGRANEKLF
TRBV6-1	.	TRBJ2-3	ASKASASDTQY
TRBV28	TRBD2	TRBJ2-7	ASINLAGGLGTYEQY
TRBV21-1	.	TRBJ2-2	ASTSKERDREVTGELF
TRBV18	.	TRBJ2-3	ASWAGDTQY
TRBV29-1	TRBD1	TRBJ1-1	SAVTTGGFTEAF
TRBV7-9	.	TRBJ2-2	ASSLFNRFTGELF
TRBV6-6	.	TRBJ2-2	ASSNTGSGTGELF
TRBV7-8	.	TRBJ1-1	ASSIGGNTEAF
TRBV6-5	.	TRBJ1-2	ASSLKLDTSYT
TRBV30	TRBD1	TRBJ1-3	AWRTGRTHVSGNTIY
TRBV6-5	.	TRBJ1-2	ASSYSWRAYGYT
TRBV28	.	TRBJ2-7	ATISGGINEQY
TRBV5-6	TRBD1	TRBJ2-1	ASSLNDRAQSSYNEQF
TRBV30	TRBD2	TRBJ2-7	AWNEVLSGAYEQY
TRBV11-2	.	TRBJ2-1	ASSLRIQGRYNEQF
TRBV7-2	.	TRBJ2-4	ASSLGLREAKNIQY
TRBV6-5	.	TRBJ1-6	ASTSSRYYNSPLH
TRBV27	.	TRBJ1-1	ASSLSSRGGTEAF
TRBV7-2	.	TRBJ2-3	ASSFDSRLGGTQY
TRBV27	TRBD2	TRBJ2-7	ASGVVAGYEQY
TRBV7-2	TRBD1	TRBJ2-7	ASSLTYRGYEQY
TRBV19	.	TRBJ1-3	ASSDTGWIGNTIY
TRBV5-1	.	TRBJ1-2	ASSPLQGGSYGYT
TRBV6-5	TRBD1	TRBJ2-3	ASSYRGQGTDTQY